The rows below give T cell receptor beta chains drawn from one sample of a study of cytomegalovirus exposure and HLA in healthy donors. The method was immunoSEQ multiplex PCR; TCRdb's version includes in-frame clones alone and lacks a portion of them. Of 110,000 or so clones in the sample, about four fifths were seen once. The sample comprised PBMCs. The receptors shown here come from a man between 35 and 55 years old in good health and CMV-seronegative. Both conserved end residues are part of each CDR3.

J,V,length,CDR3
TRBJ1-1,TRBV6-5,15,CASRQGQLMNTEAFF
TRBJ1-1,TRBV6-4,13,CASSDSSTERTFF
TRBJ2-7,TRBV7-8,13,CASSLVPGYEQYF
TRBJ2-2,TRBV4-1,16,CASSHNRGSVAGELFF
TRBJ1-2,TRBV5-1,14,CASSLADINYGYTF
TRBJ1-2,TRBV27,14,CASSPPGSLYGYTF
TRBJ1-4,TRBV7-2,14,CASSLDRANEKLFF
TRBJ1-2,TRBV6-5,15,CASSGWTGDNYGYTF
TRBJ2-5,TRBV15,15,CATSRTQTGGETQYF
TRBJ2-4,TRBV7-6,15,CASSPGQLAKNIQYF
TRBJ1-2,TRBV25-1,11,CATNYHYGYTF
TRBJ2-3,TRBV11-2,12,CASSLDRQGRAF
TRBJ1-1,TRBV5-1,15,CASSPWTATNTEAFF
TRBJ2-3,TRBV5-8,15,CASSAHRDRTDTQYF
TRBJ1-6,TRBV7-2,16,CASSLEARRANSPLHF
TRBJ2-7,TRBV5-4,17,CASSLAWSLAGSGEQYF
TRBJ2-7,TRBV7-2,15,CASSLAASGGYEQYF
TRBJ2-4,TRBV19,14,CASTPGTGVDIQYF
TRBJ2-1,TRBV7-3,13,CASSLTLTREQFF
TRBJ1-1,TRBV28,12,CASSLPVTEAFF
TRBJ2-5,TRBV7-2,17,CASSLDPPSEAGETQYF
TRBJ2-6,TRBV5-1,19,CASRRTWDRVSSGANVLTF
TRBJ1-5,TRBV7-2,13,CASSLNGDQPQHF
TRBJ2-3,TRBV7-3,16,CASSLSSGVTTDTQYF
TRBJ1-4,TRBV28,15,CASSYSGTGKGKLFF
TRBJ1-2,TRBV6-1,12,CASSDRGNGYTF
TRBJ1-6,TRBV7-8,14,CASTGQGNNSPLHF
TRBJ2-1,TRBV28,15,CASSSPGQGGDEQFF
TRBJ2-6,TRBV18,17,CASSPERVGSGANVLTF
TRBJ2-2,TRBV5-4,13,CASRMMGQPSLFF
TRBJ1-5,TRBV2,13,CASRAGQGASQHF
TRBJ1-2,TRBV6-5,13,CASSYGTGGGYTF